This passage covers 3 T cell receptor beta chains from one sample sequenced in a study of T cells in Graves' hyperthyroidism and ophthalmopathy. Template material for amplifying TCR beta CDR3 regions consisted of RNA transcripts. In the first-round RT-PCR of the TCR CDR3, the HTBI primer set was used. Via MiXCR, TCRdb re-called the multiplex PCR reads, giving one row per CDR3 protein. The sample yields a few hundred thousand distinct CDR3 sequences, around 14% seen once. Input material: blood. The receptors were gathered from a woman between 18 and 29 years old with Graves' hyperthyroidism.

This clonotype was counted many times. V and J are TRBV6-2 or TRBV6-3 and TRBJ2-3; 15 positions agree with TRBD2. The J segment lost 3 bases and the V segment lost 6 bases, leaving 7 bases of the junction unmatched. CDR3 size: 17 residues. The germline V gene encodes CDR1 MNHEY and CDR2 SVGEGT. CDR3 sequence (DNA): TGTGCCAGCAGGTGGACTAGCGGGAGGGCCGTGACAGATACGCAGTATTTT. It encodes CASRWTSGRAVTDTQYF.

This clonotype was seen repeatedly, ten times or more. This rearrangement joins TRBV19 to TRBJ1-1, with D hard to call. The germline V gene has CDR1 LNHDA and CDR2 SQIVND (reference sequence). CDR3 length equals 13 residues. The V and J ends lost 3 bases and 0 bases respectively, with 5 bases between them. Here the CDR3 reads CASSMALNTEAFF. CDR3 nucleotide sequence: TGTGCCAGTAGTATGGCCTTGAACACTGAAGCTTTCTTT. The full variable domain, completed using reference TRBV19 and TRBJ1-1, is DGGITQSPKYLFRKEGQNVTLSCEQNLNHDAMYWYRQDPGQGLRLIYYSQIVNDFQKGDIAEGYSVSREKKESFPLTVTSAQKNPTAFYLCASSMALNTEAFFGQGTRLTVV.

CDR3 DNA sequence: TGCAGCGTTGAAGGGGGAGGAATGAACACTGAAGCTTTCTTT. Its translation is CSVEGGGMNTEAFF. V is TRBV29-1 and J is TRBJ1-1, with D hard to call. In germline, CDR1 is SQVTM, CDR2 ANQGSEA. CDR3 length: 14 amino acids. Trimming shortened V by 1 base and J by 0 bases, and 9 bases separated the two germline ends.